The source of this T cell receptor (beta chain) is a study of cytomegalovirus exposure and HLA in healthy donors. Findings and limits, study-wide: TCR sequences were mostly rare, though some public TCRs occurred in many donors. The study listed 164 cytomegalovirus-associated TCR beta chains. Researchers reported that a few CMV-associated chains were confirmed in vitro as CMV antigen-specific.

V dropped 4 bases and J dropped 13 bases, with 15 bases sitting between them. There are 12 residues in the CDR3. CDR1 SGHAT and CDR2 FQNNGV come from the germline V gene. This table comes from immunoSEQ multiplex PCR, and its TCRdb copy is limited to in-frame clones, with some not included. The profile shows roughly 70,000 clones, around 94% of them singletons. The donors were members of the validation cohort, which comprised under 150 subjects and was separate from the first cohort of roughly 700 subjects. Details on this clone: As yet, its antigen is unknown.

This sequence joins TRBV11-2 and TRBJ2-3; maybe TRBD2 (5 bases). The receptor was isolated from a young man in good health and CMV-seropositive. Material for sequencing was PBMCs. The CDR3 loop reads CASSSIWWEKYF. The CDR3 region has the DNA TGTGCCAGCAGCTCCATCTGGTGGGAGAAGTATTTT.